This T cell receptor (beta chain) emerged from a study of T cell repertoires in cytomegalovirus infection. Study summary: Public signatures in TCR beta pointed to CMV infection and matching HLA type.

This clonotype appeared many times. The antigen is undetermined. CDR1 is KGHDR and CDR2 is SFDVKD in the germline V gene. The CDR3 covers 15 residues. Trimming removed 5 bases from V and 2 bases from J; junction bases left unmatched: 7. TCRdb fed the reads into MiXCR, producing one record per CDR3 protein. The sample consists of 370,000 or so distinct CDR3 sequences, about 35% of them appearing once. This sequence was found in a human donor in good health (CMV status not recorded). Some clones in this sample may be carry-over from other donors' samples. V usage is TRBV24-1 and J usage is TRBJ2-5; 7 nucleotides agree with TRBD1. Specimen: cultured PBMCs, collected from culture after CMV antigen stimulation. As DNA, the CDR3 is TGTGCCACCAGTGCCGCGACAGGGCCTCAAGAGACCCAGTACTTC. This encodes CATSAATGPQETQYF.